This passage covers 24 T cell receptor beta chains from one sample sequenced in a study of preoperative IRX-2 immunotherapy in early breast cancer. Treatment given: preoperative locoregional IRX-2 cytokine immunotherapy. The repertoire was sequenced with immunoSEQ multiplex PCR; TCRdb's copy has only in-frame clones and lacks some. Here the sample spans 39,000 or so clones, roughly 80% being singletons. This specimen was tumor tissue, taken after IRX-2 immunotherapy. The receptors originated from a human donor with breast cancer.

The chain has TRBV6-8 and TRBJ2-6, with 8 bases aligning to TRBD2. This CDR3 is 18 amino acids long. The V segment lost 6 bases and the J segment 0 bases; nucleotides outside the gene matches: 10. CDR1 and CDR2 from the germline V gene are MNHGY and SAAAGT. This CDR3 is CASSLGGLGPSGANVLTF. CDR3 nucleotides: TGTGCCAGCAGCCTAGGGGGACTAGGGCCCTCTGGGGCCAACGTCCTGACTTTC.

This chain links TRBV7-6 with TRBJ1-2; D unclear. With 6 bases removed from V and 6 bases from J, the gap between germline ends came to 26 bases. Germline CDR1 and CDR2: SGHVS and FNYEAQ. The CDR3 consists of 17 residues. This CDR3 reads CASSLASLHPSPDGYTF. In nucleotides, the CDR3 is TGTGCCAGCAGTCTTGCCAGCCTGCACCCTAGTCCGGATGGCTACACCTTC.

The chain joins TRBV1 to TRBJ1-1; the D call in the table, TRBD1, was not verified against the DNA. TRBV1 is labeled a pseudogene. There are 15 residues in the CDR3. CDR3 in amino acids: CSVEGTGGKNTEAFF. CDR3 coding DNA: TGCAGCGTTGAAGGGACAGGGGGAAAAAACACTGAAGCTTTCTTT.

The chain is built from TRBV11-3 and TRBJ2-1, with 12 bases identical to TRBD1. The CDR3 spans 17 residues. V was clipped by 3 bases and J by 7 bases; unmatched bases: 10. CDR1 is SGHNT, CDR2 YENEEA, per germline. The CDR3 reads CASSLDSGQGAANEQFF. The CDR3 nucleotides are TGTGCCAGCAGCTTGGATTCGGGACAGGGGGCAGCAAATGAGCAGTTCTTC.

The V and J genes are TRBV30 and TRBJ1-1; D is unresolved. The CDR3 consists of 14 residues. The V gene's germline CDR1 is GTSNPN and CDR2 SVGIG (reference sequence). V shed 5 bases and J shed 1 base, with 14 bases lying between them. For the CDR3, the DNA is TGTGCCTGGGTCAAGGTCCTTTGGAACACTGAAGCTTTCTTT. Translating it yields CAWVKVLWNTEAFF.

The V and J genes are TRBV19 and TRBJ2-7, with a tentative D call TRBD1 (6 bases). Trimming left V 6 bases short and J 4 bases short, with 16 bases between. The CDR3 has 14 residues. Germline V gene sequence: CDR1 LNHDA, CDR2 SQIVND (reference sequence). CDR3 nucleotides: TGTGCCAGTAGATTACAGGGTGGTTCGTACGAGCAGTACTTC. Translated: CASRLQGGSYEQYF.

CDR3 sequence: CASSEGWQGTSVTQETQYF. CDR3 nucleotides: TGTGCCAGCAGTGAAGGTTGGCAGGGGACTAGCGTCACACAAGAGACCCAGTACTTC. The V call is TRBV6-1, the J call TRBJ2-5; TRBD2 matches 10 bases. Trimming took 1 base from V and 2 from J; bases not matched to a gene: 13. Germline values: CDR1 MNHNS, CDR2 SASEGT. This CDR3 spans 19 amino acids.

The rearrangement joins TRBV7-1 to TRBJ2-7; D may match TRBD1 or TRBD2 (5 bases each). TRBV7-1 is assigned to the ORF class and has an uncertain function. The CDR3 is 15 residues long. Trimming took off 4 bases at V and 2 bases at J, with 15 bases between the two ends. This CDR3 reads CASSLVGRGAYEQYF. For the CDR3, the DNA is TGTGCCAGCAGCTTAGTGGGCAGAGGGGCCTACGAGCAGTACTTC.

This clone came up a few times. V is TRBV11-3 and J is TRBJ2-7, with 9 bases aligning to TRBD1. V lost 5 bases, J lost 8 bases, and 10 bases stayed unmatched. From germline, CDR1 is SGHNT and CDR2 YENEEA. CDR3 length equals 14 residues. Written as DNA, the CDR3 is TGTGCCAGCAGCGCGTTTGGGACAGGGCAGAAGCAGTACTTC. It translates to CASSAFGTGQKQYF.

V is TRBV19 and J is TRBJ1-5; the match to TRBD1 covers 7 bases. After removal of 4 bases from V and 2 bases from J, the junction contained 11 bases not matched to a gene. The length of the CDR3 is 17 residues. Germline CDR1 is LNHDA and CDR2 is SQIVND (reference sequence). In DNA form, the CDR3 reads TGTGCCAGTAGTAAATATCCCCGAGACAGGGGCAATCAGCCCCAGCATTTT. Amino acid sequence: CASSKYPRDRGNQPQHF.

This sequence joins TRBV4-1 and TRBJ2-3; D might be TRBD1 or TRBD2, each matching 5 bases. Trimming shortened V by 4 bases and J by 3 bases, and 14 bases separated the two germline ends. The length of the CDR3 is 15 residues. Germline V lookup: CDR1 MGHRA, CDR2 YSYEKL. CDR3 sequence (DNA): TGCGCCAGCAGCCGAGAGGGACGAGGAACAGATACGCAGTATTTT. As protein: CASSREGRGTDTQYF.

This clone turned up a few times. This chain uses TRBV11-3 with TRBJ1-5; no definite D call. CDR1 is SGHNT and CDR2 is YENEEA in the germline V gene. V was shortened by 9 bases and J by 0 bases, with 12 bases between the two germline ends. This CDR3 is 14 amino acids long. This chain's CDR3 is CARNLGYSNQPQHF. The CDR3 coding sequence is TGTGCCAGGAACTTAGGGTATAGCAATCAGCCCCAGCATTTT.

The rearrangement links TRBV6-8 to TRBJ1-1; D gene ambiguous. Deletions cut 6 bases from V and 0 bases from J, with 11 bases between. The CDR3 consists of 14 residues. Germline V CDR1 and CDR2: MNHGY, SAAAGT. The CDR3 DNA is TGTGCCAGCAGCCAATTCCCCATGAACACTGAAGCTTTCTTT. The encoded protein is CASSQFPMNTEAFF.

The V gene is TRBV6-4, the J gene TRBJ2-2; 9 positions match TRBD1. CDR3 length: 15 amino acids. V dropped 10 bases and J dropped 0; count of bases not matched to a gene: 6. Germline V gene lookup returns CDR1 MRHNA and CDR2 SNTAGT. This CDR3 reads CATPDRGSNTGELFF. The DNA of the CDR3 is TGTGCCACCCCCGACAGGGGGTCGAACACCGGGGAGCTGTTTTTT.

This sequence joins TRBV11-3 and TRBJ1-2; D uncertain. CDR3 length: 14 amino acids. Germline V gene data show CDR1 as SGHNT and CDR2 as YENEEA. The V end lost 3 bases, the J end lost 7 bases, and 15 bases lay between the germline ends. The CDR3 is CASSLVGGSSGYTF. CDR3 coding DNA: TGTGCCAGCAGCTTGGTTGGAGGTTCTTCTGGCTACACCTTC.

The J gene is TRBJ1-1, the V gene TRBV7-4, with D perhaps matching TRBD1 (6 bases). Trimming pared 3 bases from V and 4 bases from J, leaving 12 bases between. Germline CDR1 reads SGHVT; CDR2 reads SQSDAQ. This CDR3 has 14 residues. The CDR3 nucleotides read TGTGCCAGCAGCTTGGCTCAAGGGGGCACTGAAGCTTTCTTT. Protein product: CASSLAQGGTEAFF. The whole variable domain, filled in from reference TRBV7-4 and TRBJ1-1, reads GAGVSQSPRYKVAKRGRDVALRCDSISGHVTLYWYRQTLGQGSEVLTYSQSDAQRDKSGRPSGRFSAERPERSVSTLKIQRTEQGDSAVYLCASSLAQGGTEAFFGQGTRLTVV.

This chain joins TRBV5-1 and TRBJ1-2, with a tentative D call TRBD1 (6 bases). V lost 4 bases and J 0 bases, leaving 13 bases between the germline ends. The CDR3 runs 15 residues. Germline-derived CDR1 and CDR2 are SGHRS and YFSETQ. DNA for the CDR3: TGCGCCAGCAGCAATCGGACAGATGCTAACTATGGCTACACCTTC. Protein: CASSNRTDANYGYTF.

This chain connects TRBV7-7 to TRBJ2-1; 8 bases are shared with TRBD2. Germline trimming cut 3 bases from V and 2 bases from J; bases unmatched to any gene: 3. This CDR3 region has 15 residues. Germline loops: CDR1 SSHAT, CDR2 FNYEAQ (reference sequence). CDR3 amino acids: CASSFGGAAYNEQFF. The DNA of the CDR3 is TGTGCCAGCAGCTTCGGGGGGGCCGCCTACAATGAGCAGTTCTTC.

This CDR3 reads CASSPVQGRTPLHF. The DNA of the CDR3 is TGTGCCAGCTCACCAGTACAGGGGAGGACACCCCTCCACTTT. The chain links TRBV18 to TRBJ1-6, with TRBD1 matching 7 bases. The CDR3 totals 14 residues. Germline CDR1 reads KGHSH; CDR2 reads LQKENI. V lost 2 bases to trimming and J lost 11 bases; unmatched junction nucleotides: 6. Full variable domain (missing parts from reference TRBV18 and TRBJ1-6): NAGVMQNPRHLVRRRGQEARLRCSPMKGHSHVYWYRQLPEEGLKFMVYLQKENIIDESGMPKERFSAEFPKEGPSILRIQQVVRGDSAAYFCASSPVQGRTPLHFGNGTRLTVT.

CDR3: CASSGGQGGYNEQFF. As DNA, the CDR3 is TGCGCCAGTAGCGGAGGGCAGGGGGGGTACAATGAGCAGTTCTTC. The chain is built from TRBV5-1 and TRBJ2-1; D is perhaps TRBD1 or TRBD2 (7 bases each). V shed 8 bases and J shed 4 bases, with 19 bases lying between them. The CDR3 is made up of 15 amino acids. The germline V gene encodes CDR1 SGHRS and CDR2 YFSETQ. The whole variable domain, filled in from reference TRBV5-1 and TRBJ2-1, reads KAGVTQTPRYLIKTRGQQVTLSCSPISGHRSVSWYQQTPGQGLQFLFEYFSETQRNKGNFPGRFSGRQFSNSRSEMNVSTLELGDSALYLCASSGGQGGYNEQFFGPGTRLTVL.

The chain combines TRBV6-8 with TRBJ1-4, with TRBD1 as a possible D gene (5 bases). This CDR3 region has 15 residues. The germline gives CDR1 MNHGY, CDR2 SAAAGT. Trimming cost V 2 bases and J 8 bases, with 15 bases left between them. The CDR3 DNA follows: TGTGCCAGCAGTTACGTGGGCAGGGAGGGAGAAAAACTGTTTTTT. Translating gives CASSYVGREGEKLFF.

This chain connects TRBV19 to TRBJ2-7; 10 positions match TRBD1. Trimming at V came to 0 bases and at J to 4 bases, leaving 6 bases not matched to a gene. The CDR3 length is 16 residues. The germline V gene encodes CDR1 LNHDA and CDR2 SQIVND (reference sequence). The CDR3 spells CASSIDMGQGFYEQYF. The DNA for the CDR3 is TGTGCCAGTAGTATAGATATGGGACAGGGGTTTTACGAGCAGTACTTC.

V usage is TRBV6-8 and J usage is TRBJ2-1, with 12 positions matching TRBD2. With 8 bases clipped from V and 9 bases from J, the junction kept 8 bases outside the gene matches. Germline V gene sequence: CDR1 MNHGY, CDR2 SAAAGT. This CDR3 contains 14 residues. CDR3 coding DNA: TGTGCCAGCTCCAGGCTAGCGGGAGGGGGTGAGCAGTTCTTC. The encoded protein is CASSRLAGGGEQFF.

The chain has TRBV19 and TRBJ1-5, with D unresolved. V lost 8 bases to trimming and J lost 0 bases, with 14 bases between them. Germline CDR1 LNHDA, CDR2 SQIVND (reference sequence). This CDR3 has 15 residues. The DNA of the CDR3 is TGTGCCAGTGCTCCAAGGCAGAATAGCAATCAGCCCCAGCATTTT. Amino acids: CASAPRQNSNQPQHF.